The source of this T cell receptor beta chain is a study of Graves' ophthalmopathy and Graves' hyperthyroidism (dated by TCRdb to the late 2010s). With regard to the full study: Peripheral blood was collected at initial diagnosis, prior to any treatment. TCR beta repertoire signatures were used to distinguish Graves' ophthalmopathy from Graves' hyperthyroidism and to predict progression to ophthalmopathy. In total, 135 blood samples were TCR-sequenced: roughly 45 ophthalmopathy, around 75 hyperthyroidism and 17 hyperthyroidism-to-ophthalmopathy patients. A discovery set of about 99 patients (approximately 42 ophthalmopathy, fewer than 60 stable hyperthyroidism) was enrolled to explore V-J signatures distinguishing ophthalmopathy from hyperthyroidism. The independent validation cohort included some 19 hyperthyroidism patients plus 17 patients who later progressed from hyperthyroidism to ophthalmopathy. In 6 or 7 hyperthyroidism patients, T-cell repertoires of thyroid tissue and blood were compared. Following sample collection, hyperthyroidism patients were given methimazole at a starting dose of 30 mg daily, and ophthalmopathy patients were given high-dose intravenous methylprednisolone. The roughly 99 discovery patients were divided at random into training and test sets in a 7:3 ratio.

This clonotype has a count of ten or more. What antigen it recognizes has not been identified. No base quality information exists; no much larger clone differs at one position. Ophthalmopathy patients were characterized by moderately to severely active disease, a Clinical Activity Score of at least 3, a NOSPECS grade of at least 4, and a disease duration under 3 months. Anyone with other autoimmune diseases, uncontrolled infections, pregnancy or lactation was excluded from the study. Clinical symptoms, serum thyroxine, TRAb, thyroid ultrasound and orbital computed tomography were used for diagnosis. Ficoll-Paque density gradient centrifugation was used to isolate PBMCs from 9.5 to 10 ml of fresh peripheral blood. Total RNA was extracted with Trizol reagent and quality-checked on an Agilent 2100 Bioanalyzer. The CDR1 and CDR2 encoded by the germline V gene (reference sequence) are SGHAT and FQDESV. The V end gives up 3 bases and the J end 5 bases, leaving 3 bases in the junction not matched to a gene. Reading from cysteine to phenylalanine, the CDR3 counts 13 amino acids. The sequence is cut down to CDR3 DNA, 39 bases in frame from base 1.

The investigation overall reported the following: In cross-validation, the 13-signature model distinguished ophthalmopathy from stable hyperthyroidism with more than 85% sensitivity and around 84% specificity, while in the test set the corresponding values were around 79% and 71%. Most expanded thyroid clonotypes with a frequency above 0.001 also appeared in blood, which suggests that blood repertoires may reflect the immune response in the thyroid. In validation, the model predicted ophthalmopathy progression with about 71% sensitivity and 72.22% specificity; more than ten predicted patients were CT-confirmed with GO in a median of about 6.1 months. No statistical method was used to set the sample size in advance, and the investigators knew which group each participant was assigned to.

For repertoire sequencing, TCR beta CDR3 regions were amplified from RNA transcripts. HTBI primers and the Qiagen OneStep RT-PCR kit were used in a first-round RT-PCR, which was followed by a second-round multiplex PCR, size selection and purification. Libraries were sequenced paired-end with 100 bp reads on an Illumina HiSeq2000. The authors' analysis ran thus. SOAPnuke was used to process the reads, throwing out any read that had adapters, had uncalled bases, had a mean Phred below 15, or lacked an exact constant-primer or identifier match. COPE v1.2.5 was used to merge the high-quality paired reads. Each unique nucleotide sequence was treated as a clonotype, and MiTCR v1.1 was used to align the clonotypes to the IMGT TRB V, D and J references. The analysis was limited to V-J combinations with a frequency above 0.0001, which together covered more than 99% of repertoires. For each V-J combination, a TCR clonal expansion and chaos score was defined as F50 clonal expansion divided by the chaos observed in the TCRdist matrix. Welch's t-statistics and random forest were used to reduce the features to approximately 13 V-J combinations, which were then used as input to a naive Bayes classifier. The Morisita-Horn index was used to measure how similar the thyroid and blood repertoires were. The raw public data were reprocessed by TCRdb itself: fastp quality trimming at Q25, MiXCR clonotype calling, in-frame beta chains only. Each record represents a unique CDR3 protein, reported with the most common genes and DNA among its rows. The V and J calls here are based on TCRdb, not the publication. This sample holds 350,000 to 400,000 distinct CDR3 sequences; 15% to 20% were observed only once. The ten largest clonotypes hold about 1.4% of the sample.

Material: peripheral blood. This TCR came from a woman between 18 and 29 years old with Graves' ophthalmopathy. Donor details come from another sample of the same person, matched by shared clones. The V and J genes are TRBV11-1 and TRBJ2-5; TRBD2 fits 7 bases in the junction. The DNA sequence is TGTGCCAGCAGCTTTGAGGGAGGGGAGACCCAGTACTTC. Its coded protein is CASSFEGGETQYF.